Listed below are T cell receptor beta chains from one sample, sequenced in a study of CD8 T cell repertoires and HIV-1 epitope variants. The method was immunoSEQ multiplex PCR; TCRdb's version includes in-frame clones alone and lacks a portion of them. This sample has some 5,200 clones, with roughly two thirds found just once. The antigens of these receptors remain unknown. The sequencing sample was made of cultured CD8+ T cells derived from PBMCs. The origin of the receptors is a male donor with HIV. CDR3s include the opening cysteine and the closing phenylalanine or tryptophan. D genes are given only for firm matches. The listing skips clone size in some rows; elsewhere it reads once, few, many or a size class.

D	size	V	J	DNA	CDR3
-	-	TRBV28	TRBJ1-5	TGTGCCAGCAGTTTTGGGGATTGGAATCAGCCCCAGCATTTT	CASSFGDWNQPQHF
-	once	TRBV7-9	TRBJ2-5	TGTGCCAGCAGCGTCGGAGGGAAGCTCCAAGAGACCCAGTACTTC	CASSVGGKLQETQYF
-	-	TRBV5-1	TRBJ2-1	TGCGCCAGCAGCTTAAGGGTCCCGGGCAGGGATCGTTACAATGAGCAGTTCTTC	CASSLRVPGRDRYNEQFF
-	-	TRBV7-9	TRBJ2-5	TGTGCCAGCACCCCGGGGTCCGAGACAGCGCCAATGGCCCAGTACTTC	CASTPGSETAPMAQYF
-	-	TRBV11-2	TRBJ2-7	TGTGCCAGCACCCTAGGGTTCGGGGGATCCTACGAGCAGTACTTC	CASTLGFGGSYEQYF
-	once	TRBV5-4	TRBJ1-2	TGTGCCAGCAGCTTGGGACAGGTTTATGGCTACACCTTC	CASSLGQVYGYTF
TRBD1	-	TRBV7-2	TRBJ2-7	TGTGCCAGCAGCCATATAGCAGGGACAGGGGAGCAGTACTTC	CASSHIAGTGEQYF
TRBD1	-	TRBV28	TRBJ1-1	TGTGCCAGCAGTCCCCCGGACAGGGGTGGCACTGAAGCTTTCTTT	CASSPPDRGGTEAFF
-	-	TRBV18	TRBJ1-1	TGTGCCAGCTCACCAGGGGCGAACACTGAAGCTTTCTTT	CASSPGANTEAFF
TRBD1	few	TRBV5-4	TRBJ1-2	TGTGCCAGCAGCTTGGGACAGGGTGACGGCTACACCTTC	CASSLGQGDGYTF
TRBD1	few	TRBV9	TRBJ1-2	TGTGCCAGCAGCCCACGTCATGGGGACAGGGGAGATGGCTACACCTTC	CASSPRHGDRGDGYTF
TRBD1	-	TRBV6-5	TRBJ2-7	TGTGCCAGCAGCGGGACAGGCTACGAGCAGTACTTC	CASSGTGYEQYF
-	-	TRBV2	TRBJ2-1	TGTGCCAGCAGTGGGTTGGTTTCAGAGCAGTTCTTC	CASSGLVSEQFF
-	few	TRBV10-3	TRBJ1-2	TGTGCCATCAGTGAGTCAACAGGCTATGGCTACACCTTC	CAISESTGYGYTF
-	-	TRBV28	TRBJ1-2	TGTGCCAGCATTCGGAGGATTGGATTAATTGACAGAAACTATGGCTACACCTTC	CASIRRIGLIDRNYGYTF
-	-	TRBV28	TRBJ2-1	TGTGCCAGCAGTTTTGAAGGAGGCCTCTACAATGAGCAGTTCTTC	CASSFEGGLYNEQFF
-	few	TRBV11-2	TRBJ2-7	TGTGCCAGCAGCTCTGCAGACATCTCCTACGAGCAGTACTTC	CASSSADISYEQYF
TRBD2	-	TRBV27	TRBJ2-2	TGTGCCAGCAGTTTAGGGGGGGAGGGCACCGGGGAGCTGTTTTTT	CASSLGGEGTGELFF
TRBD1	once	TRBV5-8	TRBJ1-2	TGTGCCAGCAGCTGGACCGGGACAGGGGGCTGGTATGGCTACACCTTC	CASSWTGTGGWYGYTF
-	few	TRBV11-3	TRBJ2-2	TGTGCCAGCAGCTTTAGAGGGGAAACCGGGGAGCTGTTTTTT	CASSFRGETGELFF
-	-	TRBV5-5	TRBJ1-2	TGCGCCAGCAGCCAAGATCCCCCAGACTTGGACTATGGCTACACCTTC	CASSQDPPDLDYGYTF
-	-	TRBV19	TRBJ2-1	TGTGCCAGTAGTGAGGACCAGAGCTCCTACAATGAGCAGTTCTTC	CASSEDQSSYNEQFF
TRBD1	few	TRBV5-4	TRBJ2-7	TGTGCCAGCAGCTTGGTGGACAGGTCCTACGAGCAGTACTTC	CASSLVDRSYEQYF
-	-	TRBV4-3	TRBJ2-2	TGCGCCAGCAGCCCCACAGGCCTAGGGGCCGGGGAGCTGTTTTTT	CASSPTGLGAGELFF
TRBD1	-	TRBV16	TRBJ2-7	TGTGCCAGCAGCCAATCACCGGGACAGGGGGACTACGAGCAGTACTTC	CASSQSPGQGDYEQYF
-	-	TRBV28	TRBJ1-5	TGTGCCAGCAGTTCGCCGCAGCCCCAGCATTTT	CASSSPQPQHF
-	-	TRBV6-1	TRBJ1-5	TGTGCCAGCAGTGCCCCGAGCAATCAGCCCCAGCATTTT	CASSAPSNQPQHF
-	-	TRBV5-1	TRBJ2-7	TGCGCCAGCAGCTTGGAGGGGATGGAATACGAGCAGTACTTC	CASSLEGMEYEQYF
-	-	TRBV28	TRBJ2-7	TGTGCCAGCAGTTCTAGGGGTTGGGACTCCTACGAGCAGTACTTC	CASSSRGWDSYEQYF
-	-	TRBV29-1	TRBJ1-5	TGCGCAGGGCAGGAGGTCGATCAGCCCCAGCATTTT	CAGQEVDQPQHF
-	-	TRBV2	TRBJ2-1	TGTGCCAGCAAAACCCAGGAGTGGTTCTTC	CASKTQEWFF
-	-	TRBV6-1	TRBJ1-2	TGTGCCAGCAGTGAAGTGGACATAGCTTCTAACTATGGCTACACCTTC	CASSEVDIASNYGYTF
-	-	TRBV27	TRBJ2-2	TGTGCCAGCAATGCTGGACGGAGAACCGGGGAGCTGTTTTTT	CASNAGRRTGELFF